Listed below are T cell receptor beta chains from one sample, sequenced in a study of shared clonotypes between healthy human individuals. Repertoires were generated with immunoSEQ multiplex PCR, while TCRdb's copy carries only in-frame clones and drops some. Seen here are about 2 million clones, about 95% observed once, and the top ten hold less than 1.5%. Input material: naive CD8+ T cells sorted from blood. All receptors come from a man younger than 35 in good health. Both conserved end residues are part of each CDR3. D genes are given only for firm matches. Only part of the rows carry a size: once, few, many, or a class if the clone is expanded.

TRBJ2-5 | NA | TRBD1 | TRBV15 | CATSPGTGVGETQYF | TGTGCCACCAGTCCGGGGACAGGGGTAGGAGAGACCCAGTACTTC
TRBJ2-5 | NA | NA | TRBV6-1 | CASRRVELQETQYF | TGTGCCAGCAGGCGGGTAGAACTCCAAGAGACCCAGTACTTC
TRBJ1-1 | NA | NA | TRBV2 | CASLLVRGTAFF | TGTGCCAGCCTTCTCGTACGGGGTACGGCTTTCTTT
TRBJ2-7 | NA | TRBD1 | TRBV18 | CASSLPGTDYEQYF | TGTGCCAGCTCACTCCCCGGGACAGACTACGAGCAGTACTTC
TRBJ2-7 | few | NA | TRBV6-6 | CASSSPLEGFCF | TGTGCCAGCAGTTCCCCCCTGGAGGGGTTCTGCTTC
TRBJ1-1 | NA | NA | TRBV30 | CACQGPGDEAFF | TGTGCCTGCCAAGGACCGGGGGATGAAGCTTTCTTT
TRBJ1-6 | NA | TRBD1 | TRBV25-1 | CASGDSVNSPLHF | TGTGCCAGCGGGGACAGTGTTAATTCACCCCTCCACTTT
TRBJ2-7 | NA | NA | TRBV27 | CASSFSGTSSYEQYF | TGTGCCAGCAGTTTTAGTGGGACGAGCTCCTACGAGCAGTACTTC
TRBJ2-7 | NA | NA | TRBV6-5 | CASSYEKTGSYEQYF | TGTGCCAGCAGTTACGAGAAAACAGGTTCCTACGAGCAGTACTTC
TRBJ2-7 | NA | TRBD2 | TRBV6-5 | CASSYSTGTSNYEQYF | TGTGCCAGCAGTTACTCCACCGGGACTAGCAACTACGAGCAGTACTTC
TRBJ2-2 | NA | TRBD1 | TRBV6-6 | CASTSPGQGAGGELFF | TGTGCCAGCACCTCGCCGGGACAGGGGGCGGGCGGGGAGCTGTTTTTT
TRBJ2-1 | NA | TRBD2 | TRBV11-2 | CASSLTSGPFNEQFF | TGTGCCAGCAGCTTAACTAGCGGGCCATTCAATGAGCAGTTCTTC
TRBJ1-2 | NA | NA | TRBV6-5 | CASSSGKMNYGYTF | TGTGCCAGCAGTTCTGGTAAAATGAACTATGGCTACACCTTC
TRBJ1-1 | NA | NA | TRBV6-6 | CASSYRTPNTEAFF | TGTGCCAGCAGTTACCGAACACCGAACACTGAAGCTTTCTTT
TRBJ2-7 | NA | TRBD2 | TRBV6-5 | CASSSGTSGGAYEQYF | TGTGCCAGCAGTTCCGGGACTAGCGGGGGGGCCTACGAGCAGTACTTC
TRBJ2-7 | NA | NA | TRBV7-9 | CASSSGVRYEQYF | TGTGCCAGCAGCTCCGGAGTCCGCTACGAGCAGTACTTC
TRBJ1-3 | NA | TRBD1 | TRBV29-1 | CSVADRGNTIYF | TGCAGCGTCGCGGACAGGGGGAACACCATATATTTT
TRBJ2-3 | NA | NA | TRBV7-9 | CASSPLDLLNRF | TGTGCCAGCAGTCCTCTTGACTTGCTCAATCGTTTT
TRBJ1-1 | few | NA | TRBV5-6 | CASSSGTVTEAFF | TGTGCCAGCAGCTCCGGGACGGTCACTGAAGCTTTCTTT
TRBJ2-5 | NA | NA | TRBV2 | CASKQGGQETQYF | TGTGCCAGCAAACAGGGTGGTCAAGAGACCCAGTACTTC
TRBJ1-5 | NA | NA | TRBV5-6 | CASSLYDGQVNQPQHF | TGTGCCAGCAGCTTATATGATGGGCAAGTCAATCAGCCCCAGCATTTT
TRBJ1-3 | once | NA | TRBV9 | CASSAGTPLSGNTIYF | TGTGCCAGCAGCGCCGGGACACCACTCTCTGGAAACACCATATATTTT
TRBJ1-3 | NA | NA | TRBV28 | CASKEGLSGNTIYF | TGTGCCAGTAAGGAAGGGCTGTCTGGAAACACCATATATTTT
TRBJ2-3 | NA | NA | TRBV27 | CATLSSDTQYF | TGTGCCACCCTTAGTTCGGATACGCAGTATTTT
TRBJ1-1 | NA | NA | TRBV7-9 | CASSDGGADTEAFF | TGTGCCAGCAGCGATGGGGGCGCGGACACTGAAGCTTTCTTT
TRBJ2-1 | NA | NA | TRBV4-2 | CASSQGSSEQFF | TGTGCCAGCAGCCAAGGGAGCAGTGAGCAGTTCTTC
TRBJ2-7 | NA | TRBD1 | TRBV6-6 | CASTTGVMDEQYF | TGTGCCAGCACTACAGGGGTGATGGACGAGCAGTACTTC
TRBJ2-2 | NA | TRBD2 | TRBV5-1 | CATGGEPGELFF | TGCGCCACCGGGGGGGAACCCGGGGAGCTGTTTTTT
TRBJ2-5 | NA | TRBD1 | TRBV7-3 | CASSTEGQRNQQETQYF | TGTGCCAGCAGCACCGAGGGACAGCGGAACCAGCAAGAGACCCAGTACTTC
TRBJ2-7 | NA | TRBD2 | TRBV10-1 | CASSELAGGPTYEQYF | TGCGCCAGCAGTGAACTAGCGGGAGGGCCGACCTACGAGCAGTACTTC
TRBJ1-1 | NA | NA | TRBV19 | CASSMGVAEAFF | TGTGCCAGTAGTATGGGGGTTGCTGAAGCTTTCTTT
TRBJ2-7 | NA | TRBD1 | TRBV19 | CASRSSPGQGRYEQYF | TGTGCCAGTAGAAGTTCCCCGGGACAGGGGCGATACGAGCAGTACTTC
TRBJ1-4 | NA | NA | TRBV7-2 | CASSLSRDESEKLFF | TGTGCCAGCAGCTTATCGAGAGACGAGAGTGAAAAACTGTTTTTT
TRBJ1-1 | once | NA | TRBV13 | CASTPLTGILNTEAFF | TGTGCCAGCACCCCTCTTACAGGGATTTTGAACACTGAAGCTTTCTTT
TRBJ2-7 | NA | NA | TRBV27 | CASSPGASGRSYEQYF | TGTGCCAGCAGTCCGGGGGCTTCGGGCCGCTCCTACGAGCAGTACTTC
TRBJ1-1 | NA | NA | TRBV27 | CASSLSPGGENTEAFF | TGTGCCAGCAGTTTATCCCCGGGTGGGGAGAACACTGAAGCTTTCTTT
TRBJ1-4 | NA | NA | TRBV12-5 | CASAVNEKLFF | TGTGCTAGTGCCGTTAATGAAAAACTGTTTTTT